The rows below give T cell receptor beta chains drawn from one sample of a study of blood T cell repertoires in COVID-19. Assay used: immunoSEQ multiplex PCR; TCRdb lists only in-frame clones, some missing. The repertoire includes roughly 53,000 clones, about 75% of them detected once, and more than 20% sits in the top ten. Sequencing was performed on peripheral blood. These receptors were obtained from a man aged 50-59 years with active or convalescent COVID-19. Both conserved end residues are part of each CDR3. A D gene is named only where the DNA matches it firmly. Clone size, where shown, is once, few, many, or a class for clones that have expanded.

size,J,D,V,DNA,CDR3
few,TRBJ2-1,TRBD2,TRBV5-1,TGCGCCAGCACAGAGCGGGGCCGTACCAATGAGCAGTTCTTC,CASTERGRTNEQFF
-,TRBJ1-3,TRBD1,TRBV28,TGTGCCAGCAGTCGGACAGGGGCTATTAATCGGTCTGGAAACACCATATATTTT,CASSRTGAINRSGNTIYF
-,TRBJ1-2,-,TRBV18,TGTGCCAGCTCACAACAAAACAACTATGGCTACACCTTC,CASSQQNNYGYTF
-,TRBJ2-1,TRBD1,TRBV4-1,TGCGCCAGCAGCCAGAGTGCCCTTACAGGGGACATGAGTAACAATGAGCAGTTCTTC,CASSQSALTGDMSNNEQFF
-,TRBJ2-5,TRBD2,TRBV10-3,TGTGCCATCAACACGGGACTAGCGGGGGCCGTATCGTACTTC,CAINTGLAGAVSYF
-,TRBJ2-1,TRBD2,TRBV30,TGTGCCTGGACTAGCGGGAGCTACAATGAGCAGTTCTTC,CAWTSGSYNEQFF
-,TRBJ1-1,-,TRBV18,TGTGCCAGCTCACCACATTATCTATCTGAAGCTTTCTTT,CASSPHYLSEAFF
-,TRBJ2-1,TRBD2,TRBV27,TGTGCCAGCAGTTCTGACGAACTAGCGGGGGGGCACAATGAGCAGTTCTTC,CASSSDELAGGHNEQFF
-,TRBJ2-2,-,TRBV9,TGTGCCAGCAGGAGGCTGGAAAACACCGGGGAGCTGTTTTTT,CASRRLENTGELFF
-,TRBJ1-1,-,TRBV5-1,TGCGCCAGCAGCTTTGGGAACTTACCGGGGGGGATTGGCACTGAAGCTTTCTTT,CASSFGNLPGGIGTEAFF
-,TRBJ2-7,TRBD1,TRBV5-4,TGTGCCAGCAGCTTCGGACAGGCCTCCTACGAGCAGTACTTC,CASSFGQASYEQYF
-,TRBJ1-3,-,TRBV11-2,TGTGCCAGCAGCTTAATCGGGGGACTTCGAAACACCATATATTTT,CASSLIGGLRNTIYF
-,TRBJ2-7,TRBD2,TRBV30,TGTGCCTGGAGTCAAAACGGACTAGCGGGAGACGAGCAGTACTTC,CAWSQNGLAGDEQYF
-,TRBJ1-5,-,TRBV6-5,TGTGCCAGCAGTTACTCAGGAGGGGGGGGGAACCAGCCCCAGCATTTT,CASSYSGGGGNQPQHF
-,TRBJ2-5,TRBD1,TRBV9,TGTGCCAGCAGCCCTCTAGAGGACAGGGAAGAGACCCAGTACTTC,CASSPLEDREETQYF
-,TRBJ1-1,-,TRBV19,TGTCCCACCCAAGGGGGGGTGGGGGGGGGAGCTTTCTTT,CPTQGGVGGGAFF
-,TRBJ1-3,-,TRBV3-1/TRBV3-2,TGTGCCAGCAGCCTCGATACAGGAGGAAACACCATATATTTT,CASSLDTGGNTIYF
-,TRBJ1-1,-,TRBV2,TGTGCCAGCAGTGCCTCAGGACAGCTCGGCACTGAAGCTTTCTTT,CASSASGQLGTEAFF
once,TRBJ2-5,-,TRBV29-1,TGCAGCGTTGAAGGGTTGGCAGGGGTCTTTCAAGAGACCCAGTACTTC,CSVEGLAGVFQETQYF
few,TRBJ2-3,-,TRBV7-9,TGTGCCAGCAGCCCGCTGTACAATACGCAGTATTTT,CASSPLYNTQYF
-,TRBJ1-2,-,TRBV2,TGTGCCAGCAGTGATGAGGGCTATGGCTACACCTTC,CASSDEGYGYTF
-,TRBJ2-6,-,TRBV7-3,TGTGCCAGCAGCCCAGGTCTCTCTGGGGCCAACGTCCTGACTTTC,CASSPGLSGANVLTF
-,TRBJ1-1,TRBD1,TRBV5-1,TGCGCCAGCAGCGAGCAGGGGGCACCGATGAACACTGAAGCTTTCTTT,CASSEQGAPMNTEAFF